These 5 T cell receptor beta chains were sequenced from one sample in a study of shared clonotypes between healthy human individuals. Generated by immunoSEQ multiplex PCR, the TCRdb table keeps only in-frame clones and is missing some. The sample lists millions of clones, about 95% seen once, with 0.85% to 1.2% in the top ten. Selected positively for CCR7 and CD45RO-negative, naive CD8 cells excluded terminally differentiated effector memory CD45RA+ cells. The sequenced material came from naive CD8+ T cells sorted from blood. The origin of the receptors is a man aged 18 to 29 in good health.

The chain couples TRBV27 to TRBJ1-5, with D perhaps matching TRBD1 (5 bases). V was trimmed by 6 bases and J by 6 bases, leaving 15 bases between them. Germline V gene data show CDR1 as MNHEY and CDR2 as SMNVEV (reference sequence). The CDR3 is made up of 14 amino acids. The CDR3 DNA reads TGTGCCAGCAGCCCCGGTACAGGTGGTCAGCCCCAGCATTTT. Protein: CASSPGTGGQPQHF.

CDR3 amino acids: CASSLTVATNEKLFF. CDR3 DNA: TGTGCCAGCAGCTTAACAGTCGCAACTAATGAAAAACTGTTTTTT. This chain links TRBV7-6 with TRBJ1-4; D is ambiguous. The germline V gene has CDR1 SGHVS and CDR2 FNYEAQ. V dropped 2 bases and J dropped 0 bases, with 7 bases sitting between them. The CDR3 length is 15 residues.

The genes are TRBV27 and TRBJ2-7, with 9 positions matching TRBD1. CDR3 length: 16 residues. CDR1 is MNHEY and CDR2 is SMNVEV in the germline V gene (reference sequence). With V trimmed by 2 bases and J by 7 bases, 12 bases remained unmatched. CDR3 nucleotides: TGTGCCAGCAGTTTAATCCCTGGACAGGGGTCTTGGGAGCAGTACTTC. Protein product: CASSLIPGQGSWEQYF.

This clone was seen a single time. This chain links TRBV6-5 with TRBJ2-5; the D gene is possibly TRBD1 (5 bases). Germline CDR1 MNHEY, CDR2 SVGAGI. The ends were cut back, 0 bases at V and 3 bases at J, with 14 bases in the middle. CDR3 length: 16 amino acids. This chain's CDR3 is CASSYSYRQGEETQYF. The CDR3 DNA reads as TGTGCCAGCAGTTACTCTTATCGGCAGGGCGAAGAGACCCAGTACTTC.

V is TRBV7-9 and J is TRBJ2-3, with 11 bases that match TRBD1. This CDR3 contains 17 residues. CDR1 and CDR2 (germline): SEHNR, FQNEAQ (reference sequence). V gave up 5 bases and J gave up 0 bases; unmatched junction bases: 7. The CDR3 loop is CASSPGTGGYSTDTQYF. CDR3 DNA sequence: TGTGCCAGCAGCCCCGGGACAGGGGGTTATAGCACAGATACGCAGTATTTT.